This record looks at one T cell receptor (beta chain) sequence and its context. Its antigen is unidentified. CDR1 and CDR2 from the germline V gene are LNHDA and SQIVND (reference sequence). Trimming pared 9 bases from V and 1 base from J, leaving 13 bases between. CDR3 length equals 14 residues. Measured with immunoSEQ multiplex PCR; TCRdb has only the in-frame clones, and not every one. In the table there are around 30,000 clones, 75% to 90% of which are singletons. This specimen comes from a study of regulatory and conventional T cells in RAG deficiency. General observations from the study: These Omenn syndrome Treg sorts may hold peripherally activated cells instead.

The data were also submitted as part of a second study, on regulatory T cells. That study adds: Primers: 52 TRBV forward and 13 TRBJ reverse.

Sequencing was performed on CD8+ T cells sorted from blood. The rearrangement joins TRBV19 to TRBJ1-5; D might be TRBD1 (5 bases). The receptor comes from a human donor in good health. CDR3 protein: CASRRDASNQPQHF. The CDR3, as DNA: TGTGCCAGCCGCCGGGACGCAAGCAATCAGCCCCAGCATTTT.